The 29 T cell receptor beta chains presented below share a single source sample, sequenced in a study of regulatory T cells in long-lasting Graves disease. The time point: newly diagnosed GD, antithyroid drugs for less than 3 months. There was RNA extracted from PBMCs, and the TCR library was made from it. With iRepertoire HTBI primers and Arm-PCR of CDR3 regions, TCR beta libraries were built. TCRdb re-derived calls from the multiplex PCR reads in MiXCR, one entry per CDR3 protein. Of a few hundred thousand distinct CDR3 sequences listed, 15% to 20% are singletons. This sample was also put to use in a study of T cells in Graves' hyperthyroidism and ophthalmopathy.

The source material was peripheral blood mononuclear cells (PBMCs), sampled at new diagnosis, from a patient treated with antithyroid drugs. The receptors were gathered from a woman aged 25 to 39 with Graves disease.

This clonotype showed up many times. The V call is TRBV7-9, the J call TRBJ1-3; 7 bases agree with TRBD1. The CDR3 consists of 17 residues. From germline, CDR1 is SEHNR and CDR2 FQNEAQ (reference sequence). V lost 0 bases to trimming and J lost 4 bases; unmatched junction nucleotides: 9. The CDR3 loop reads CASSLALGQSSGNTIYF. DNA of the CDR3: TGTGCCAGCAGCTTAGCGCTGGGACAGTCGTCCGGAAACACCATATATTTT.

The rearrangement uses TRBV6-1 and TRBJ1-2, with D possibly matching TRBD1 (6 bases). The CDR3 is 15 amino acids. Germline lookup yields CDR1 MNHNS and CDR2 SASEGT. V was trimmed by 0 bases and J by 2 bases, leaving 10 bases between them. In DNA, the CDR3 is TGTGCCAGCAGTGAAGCACCGGGACAAAACTATGGCTACACCTTC. Its protein product is CASSEAPGQNYGYTF.

As to this clonotype: This is likely an artifact of a read error, given a far larger clone one base away. The chain combines TRBV12-3 or TRBV12-4 with TRBJ2-3; D perhaps matches TRBD2 (5 bases). The DNA matches TRBJ2-4 better at its end, which makes the J call doubtful. The length of the CDR3 is 12 residues. The CDR3 protein is CASSQSREGQYF. CDR3 DNA: TGTGCCAGCAGCCAGTCACGCGAGGGTCAGTACTTC.

This clonotype came up many times. The V call is TRBV7-9, the J call TRBJ1-2, with D uncertain. The CDR3 has 14 amino acids. The germline V gene encodes CDR1 SEHNR and CDR2 FQNEAQ (reference sequence). Trimming stripped 5 bases from V and 8 bases from J, with 18 bases between. CDR3 bases: TGTGCCAGCAGCCTCAGCGGCGGGGAGGACGGCTACACCTTC. Its translation is CASSLSGGEDGYTF.

The chain recombines TRBV28 with TRBJ1-3, with TRBD1 as a possible D gene (5 bases). The CDR3 runs 14 residues. V lost 6 bases and J 2 bases, leaving 11 bases between the germline ends. Germline assignment: CDR1 MDHEN and CDR2 SYDVKM. The CDR3 spells CASRQGTAGNTIYF. Here the CDR3 DNA reads TGTGCCAGCAGGCAGGGAACAGCTGGAAACACCATATATTTT. Complete variable domain (other parts from reference TRBV28 and TRBJ1-3): DVKVTQSSRYLVKRTGEKVFLECVQDMDHENMFWYRQDPGLGLRLIYFSYDVKMKEKGDIPEGYSVSREKKERFSLILESASTNQTSMYLCASRQGTAGNTIYFGEGSWLTVV.

This clonotype was counted at least ten times. The chain uses TRBV7-6 and TRBJ1-3; no definite D call. Germline CDR1 SGHVS, CDR2 FNYEAQ. Trimming removed 2 bases at V and 0 bases at J, with 20 bases between. This CDR3 comprises 19 residues. CDR3 nucleotide sequence: TGTGCCAGCAGCTTAAGTCTGCCACAAACCTCAAACTCTGGAAACACCATATATTTT. Translating it yields CASSLSLPQTSNSGNTIYF. The full variable domain, rest sourced from reference TRBV7-6 and TRBJ1-3, is GAGVSQSPRYKVTKRGQDVALRCDPISGHVSLYWYRQALGQGPEFLTYFNYEAQQDKSGLPNDRFSAERPEGSISTLTIQRTEQRDSAMYRCASSLSLPQTSNSGNTIYFGEGSWLTVV.

This clonotype was found many times. This may come from a read error, since a much larger clone is one base off. The V call is TRBV5-6, the J call TRBJ1-2; perhaps TRBD1 as D (6 bases). CDR1 is SGHDT, CDR2 YYEEEE, per germline. The length of the CDR3 is 12 residues. The CDR3 loop reads CASSTRTVGCTF. CDR3 DNA sequence: TGTGCCAGCAGCACTCGGACAGTTGGCTGCACCTTC. Variable domain in full (rest from reference TRBV5-6 and TRBJ1-2): DAGVTQSPTHLIKTRGQQVTLRCSPKSGHDTVSWYQQALGQGPQFIFQYYEEEERQRGNFPDRFSGHQFPNYSSELNVNALLLGDSALYLCASSTRTVGCTFGSGTRLTVV.

V and J are TRBV5-5 and TRBJ1-1, with 9 bases identical to TRBD1. Germline CDR1 SGHKS, CDR2 YYEKEE (reference sequence). This CDR3 region has 17 residues. The trim removed 2 bases at V and 1 base at J, leaving 9 bases unmatched. For the CDR3, the DNA is TGTGCCAGCAGCTTTTCCCTTGGGACAGGGTCGAACACTGAAGCTTTCTTT. Its protein is CASSFSLGTGSNTEAFF.

The CDR3 is CSAPRDRSYEQYF. The CDR3 DNA reads as TGCAGTGCGCCCCGGGACCGATCCTACGAGCAGTACTTC. The rearrangement joins TRBV20-1 to TRBJ2-7; D assignment may be TRBD1 or TRBD2 (5 bases each). CDR1 DFQATT and CDR2 SNEGSKA come from the germline V gene (reference sequence). The CDR3 is made up of 13 amino acids. V was shortened by 6 bases and J by 1 base, with 13 bases between the two germline ends.

In its sample, this clonotype was seen many times. CDR3 nucleotides: TGTGCCAGCAAACAGGGCCTCTCTGGGGCCAACGTCCTGACTTTC. It translates to CASKQGLSGANVLTF. This chain links TRBV28 with TRBJ2-6; the D gene is possibly TRBD1 (6 bases). V was shortened by 7 bases and J by 0 bases, with 10 bases between the two germline ends. This CDR3 is built from 15 residues. CDR1 MDHEN and CDR2 SYDVKM come from the germline V gene. Drawing the rest from reference TRBV28 and TRBJ2-6, the complete variable domain is DVKVTQSSRYLVKRTGEKVFLECVQDMDHENMFWYRQDPGLGLRLIYFSYDVKMKEKGDIPEGYSVSREKKERFSLILESASTNQTSMYLCASKQGLSGANVLTFGAGSRLTVL.

In its sample, this clonotype was seen many times. The chain is built from TRBV7-9 and TRBJ1-1, with TRBD1 matching over 7 bases. J lost 2 bases, V lost 5 bases, and 8 bases had no gene match. The CDR3 covers 15 residues. Germline assignment: CDR1 SEHNR and CDR2 FQNEAQ (reference sequence). In nucleotides, the CDR3 is TGTGCCAGCAGCGTCCCCGGACAGGTAAACACTGAAGCTTTCTTT. This gives the protein CASSVPGQVNTEAFF.

This clonotype was found many times. The chain carries TRBV9 and TRBJ1-1; D unclear. The CDR3 consists of 14 residues. Between the trimmed V and J ends, which lost 4 bases and 4 bases, there was a span of 14 bases. Per germline, CDR1 SGDLS and CDR2 YYNGEE. The CDR3 bases are TGTGCCAGCAGCCCCCGAAGCAGTAGCACTGAAGCTTTCTTT. Residues: CASSPRSSSTEAFF. The whole variable domain, remainder taken from reference TRBV9 and TRBJ1-1, is DSGVTQTPKHLITATGQRVTLRCSPRSGDLSVYWYQQSLDQGLQFLIQYYNGEERAKGNILERFSAQQFPDLHSELNLSSLELGDSALYFCASSPRSSSTEAFFGQGTRLTVV.

The chain couples TRBV6-2 or TRBV6-3 to TRBJ2-1; 9 positions match TRBD1. CDR1 and CDR2 (germline): MNHEY, SVGEGT. J gave up 6 bases and V 5 bases, and 2 bases lay outside the gene matches. The CDR3 consists of 13 residues. The CDR3 DNA reads TGTGCCAGCAGTGGGACAGGGATCAATGAGCAGTTCTTC. Encoded protein: CASSGTGINEQFF.

V usage is TRBV10-1 and J usage is TRBJ2-6; possible D gene TRBD2, 7 bases. The V end was cut by 10 bases, the J end by 2 bases, with 18 bases between. CDR1 and CDR2 from the germline V gene are WNHNN and SYGVQD (reference sequence). The CDR3 length is 16 residues. CDR3 amino acids: CANPGGRIPGANVLTF. As DNA, the CDR3 is TGCGCCAACCCGGGGGGCCGGATCCCTGGGGCCAACGTCCTGACTTTC.

This clonotype was observed many times. This chain links TRBV10-3 with TRBJ2-7, with 7 bases fitting TRBD1. This CDR3 region has 13 residues. The V segment lost 4 bases and the J segment 2 bases; nucleotides outside the gene matches: 2. Germline V lookup: CDR1 ENHRY, CDR2 SYGVKD. CDR3 sequence (DNA): TGTGCCATCAGTGCCGGGACAGCCTACGAGCAGTACTTC. Its translation is CAISAGTAYEQYF.

This clonotype has ten or more counts. V is TRBV6-1 and J is TRBJ1-1; D unclear. CDR1 is MNHNS and CDR2 is SASEGT in the germline V gene. CDR3 length: 13 amino acids. Trimming left V 8 bases short and J 2 bases short, with 12 bases between. The CDR3 nucleotides are TGTGCCAGCCACGGATACATAAACACTGAAGCTTTCTTT. This encodes CASHGYINTEAFF.

The chain uses TRBV20-1 and TRBJ1-1; 7 nucleotides line up with TRBD1. Germline V gene data show CDR1 as DFQATT and CDR2 as SNEGSKA (reference sequence). V lost 3 bases to trimming and J lost 0 bases; unmatched junction nucleotides: 4. The CDR3 length is 14 residues. In nucleotides, the CDR3 is TGCAGTGCTAGGAAGGGGGCGCTGAACACTGAAGCTTTCTTT. The encoded protein is CSARKGALNTEAFF.

This clonotype was counted ten times or more. This chain uses TRBV2 with TRBJ2-3; D is uncertain. CDR1 and CDR2 from the germline V gene are SNHLY and FYNNEI. This CDR3 has 13 amino acids. V lost 6 bases and J 4 bases, leaving 11 bases between the germline ends. DNA of the CDR3: TGTGCCAGCAGGACGGTCTGGGCAGATACGCAGTATTTT. Encoded protein: CASRTVWADTQYF.

This clonotype was observed at least ten times. This chain joins TRBV20-1 and TRBJ1-4; TRBD1 matches 10 bases. The CDR3 is 14 amino acids. Germline-derived CDR1 and CDR2 are DFQATT and SNEGSKA (reference sequence). With 6 bases clipped from V and 7 bases from J, the junction kept 8 bases outside the gene matches. CDR3 nucleotide sequence: TGCAGTGCGCCTGACAGGGGGCGAGCTGAAAAACTGTTTTTT. Translated: CSAPDRGRAEKLFF.

This clonotype was counted many times. The gene calls are TRBV10-3 and TRBJ1-6; D is unresolved. Germline V gene lookup returns CDR1 ENHRY and CDR2 SYGVKD. This CDR3 has 15 amino acids. With 4 bases removed from V and 5 bases from J, the gap between germline ends came to 12 bases. CDR3 sequence reads: CAISAGGRNNSPLHF. The CDR3 nucleotides read TGTGCCATCAGTGCCGGCGGACGGAATAATTCACCCCTCCACTTT.

The sample holds a few counts of this clonotype. In DNA, the CDR3 is TGCAGCGTTGAAATAGGGATGAACACTGAAGCTTTCTTT. Translated, it gives CSVEIGMNTEAFF. The chain couples TRBV29-1 to TRBJ1-1; no reliable D call. CDR1 is SQVTM and CDR2 is ANQGSEA in the germline V gene. The length of the CDR3 is 13 residues. Between the trimmed V and J ends, which lost 2 bases and 0 bases, there was a span of 7 bases. The complete variable domain, with remaining parts taken from reference TRBV29-1 and TRBJ1-1, reads SAVISQKPSRDICQRGTSLTIQCQVDSQVTMMFWYRQQPGQSLTLIATANQGSEATYESGFVIDKFPISRPNLTFSTLTVSNMSPEDSSIYLCSVEIGMNTEAFFGQGTRLTVV.

The chain is built from TRBV10-2 and TRBJ2-3; 7 positions match TRBD1. Germline V CDR1 and CDR2: WSHSY, SAAADI. Trimming at V came to 2 bases and at J to 6 bases, leaving 2 bases not matched to a gene. CDR3 length: 13 amino acids. CDR3 sequence (DNA): TGCGCCAGCAGTGAGGGGACAGATGATACGCAGTATTTT. Translation: CASSEGTDDTQYF.

In this sample, this clonotype turned up many times. The gene calls are TRBV5-1 and TRBJ1-4; 9 bases agree with TRBD1. Per germline, CDR1 SGHRS and CDR2 YFSETQ. V lost 3 bases to trimming and J lost 8 bases; unmatched junction nucleotides: 11. This CDR3 has 16 residues. CDR3 nucleotide sequence: TGCGCCAGCAGCTCCACCGGGACAGGGAAGGTCGAAAAACTGTTTTTT. It translates to CASSSTGTGKVEKLFF.

Turning to this clonotype: It may be a read error: a sequence one base away is much more abundant. CDR3 nucleotide sequence: TGTGCCAGCAACATGAGAGGGGATGACACTGAAGCTTTCTTT. Its protein product is CASNMRGDDTEAFF. The chain joins TRBV6-1 to TRBJ1-1; a possible D gene is TRBD1 (5 bases). V lost 7 bases and J 3 bases, leaving 15 bases between the germline ends. The CDR3 loop spans 14 amino acids. The germline V gene has CDR1 MNHNS and CDR2 SASEGT.

The CDR3 reads CASSVTQGPPDTEAFF. CDR3 nucleotide sequence: TGTGCCAGCAGCGTAACACAGGGGCCCCCGGACACTGAAGCTTTCTTT. V usage is TRBV9 and J usage is TRBJ1-1, with TRBD1 matching over 7 bases. The CDR3 totals 16 residues. With 1 base clipped from V and 3 bases from J, the junction kept 9 bases outside the gene matches. Germline lookup yields CDR1 SGDLS and CDR2 YYNGEE.

Many counts were recorded for this clonotype. The chain recombines TRBV14 with TRBJ2-2; D not certain. Trimming cost V 3 bases and J 3 bases, with 14 bases left between them. The CDR3 is made up of 16 amino acids. In germline, CDR1 is SGHDN, CDR2 FVKESK. DNA for the CDR3: TGTGCCAGCAGCCATTATCTAAGCCTAGACACCGGGGAGCTGTTTTTT. Residues: CASSHYLSLDTGELFF. The full variable domain, in which reference TRBV14 and TRBJ2-2 provide the parts outside the CDR3, is EAGVTQFPSHSVIEKGQTVTLRCDPISGHDNLYWYRRVMGKEIKFLLHFVKESKQDESGMPNNRFLAERTGGTYSTLKVQPAELEDSGVYFCASSHYLSLDTGELFFGEGSRLTVL.

This clonotype came up many times. The chain employs TRBV3-1 and TRBJ2-3, with TRBD2 matching over 11 bases. CDR1 and CDR2 (germline): LGHDT, YNNKEL (reference sequence). There are 16 residues in the CDR3. V dropped 4 bases and J dropped 2; count of bases not matched to a gene: 5. The CDR3, as DNA: TGTGCCAGCAGCCCGGGACTAGCGGAATTCACAGATACGCAGTATTTT. Encoded protein: CASSPGLAEFTDTQYF.

V and J are TRBV19 and TRBJ1-6, with D tentatively TRBD1 (5 bases). The V end was cut by 6 bases, the J end by 11 bases, with 11 bases between. This CDR3 spans 12 amino acids. Germline loops: CDR1 LNHDA, CDR2 SQIVND (reference sequence). DNA of the CDR3: TGTGCCAGTAGGGGGCCAGGGCCACCCCTCCACTTT. Translation gives CASRGPGPPLHF.

This clonotype was detected ten times or more. The chain employs TRBV7-2 and TRBJ1-5; no firm D call. Germline assignment: CDR1 SGHTA and CDR2 FQGNSA. V shed 7 bases and J shed 4 bases, with 17 bases lying between them. The CDR3 contains 15 residues. CDR3 bases: TGTGCCAGCACGCCCAGCGTAGCCAGAAATCAGCCCCAGCATTTT. Protein: CASTPSVARNQPQHF.